The clone carrying this T cell receptor beta chain was seen a handful of times. Its antigen is unknown. These donors, healthy bone marrow donors, were studied. These data originate in a study of cytomegalovirus exposure and HLA in healthy donors. 60 Vbeta and 13 Jbeta primers were used in PCR. This table comes from immunoSEQ multiplex PCR, and its TCRdb copy is limited to in-frame clones, with some not included. Found here are 90,000 to 150,000 clones, roughly 76% of them singletons; the top ten hold 15% to 20%. The CDR3 is made up of 15 amino acids. Trimming left V 5 bases short and J 1 base short, with 13 bases between. Germline assignment: CDR1 SGHTA and CDR2 FQGNSA. Overall study results and limits: Testing in vitro showed a few CMV-associated chains specific for CMV antigens. Listed as cytomegalovirus-associated were 150 or so TCR beta chains. TCR beta chain V- and J-gene trimming was linked, in a later analysis, to a missense variant in DCLRE1C.

Material: PBMCs. The TCR was taken from a man in his forties or fifties in good health and CMV-seropositive. J is TRBJ2-3 and V is TRBV7-2, with D perhaps TRBD1 (6 bases). The CDR3 bases are TGTGCCAGCAGCATTGGGACACCCGGCACAGATACGCAGTATTTT. This codes for CASSIGTPGTDTQYF.